The present T cell receptor beta chain was sequenced within a study of blood T cell repertoires in COVID-19. Study overall: Samples taken during acute and convalescent COVID-19 were collected in the United States, Italy and Spain.

Per the authors' pipeline: From reference gene primer amplification, estimates of nucleated cell counts were derived. Method: immunoSEQ multiplex PCR; TCRdb's copy keeps in-frame clones and lacks some. Clone size and V and J calls were adopted from that table, with D and trimming inferred from the DNA. The sample carries around 130,000 clones, 84% recorded once. The J segment lost 4 bases and the V segment lost 2 bases, leaving 5 bases of the junction unmatched. The CDR3 sequence is 14 residues long. Per the germline V gene, CDR1 is SGHRS and CDR2 is YFSETQ. Individuals aged roughly 18 to 90 years were recruited from roughly 22 US areas. Participant reports of clinical history set cohort assignment. Concerning this clone itself: The same CDR3 also results from other DNA sequences found in this sample.

Material: PBMCs or T cells enriched from blood (not recorded which). The receptor comes from a middle-aged man with acute COVID-19. The V and J genes are TRBV5-1 and TRBJ1-2, with TRBD1 matching 7 bases. CDR3 protein: CASSFRDRSYGYTF. The CDR3 DNA sequence: TGCGCCAGCAGCTTTAGGGACAGATCCTATGGCTACACCTTC.